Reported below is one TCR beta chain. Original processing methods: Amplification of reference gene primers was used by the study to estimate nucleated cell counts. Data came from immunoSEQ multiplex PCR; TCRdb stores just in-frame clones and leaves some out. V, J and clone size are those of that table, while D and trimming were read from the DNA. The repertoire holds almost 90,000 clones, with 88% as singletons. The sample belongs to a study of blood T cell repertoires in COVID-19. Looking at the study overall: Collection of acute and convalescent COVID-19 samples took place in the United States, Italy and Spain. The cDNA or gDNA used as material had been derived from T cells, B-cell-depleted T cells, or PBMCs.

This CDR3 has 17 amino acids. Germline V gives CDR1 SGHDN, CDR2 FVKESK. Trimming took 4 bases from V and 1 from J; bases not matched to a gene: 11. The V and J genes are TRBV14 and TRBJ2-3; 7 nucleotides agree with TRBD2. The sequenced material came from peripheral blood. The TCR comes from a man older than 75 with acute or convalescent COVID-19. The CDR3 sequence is CASSRPSSGWGTDTQYF. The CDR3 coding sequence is TGTGCCAGCAGCCGACCCTCTAGCGGATGGGGCACAGATACGCAGTATTTT.